This is a list of T cell receptor beta chains from one sample in a study of blood T cell repertoires in COVID-19. Data came from immunoSEQ multiplex PCR; TCRdb stores just in-frame clones and leaves some out. The data show about 230,000 clones, with approximately 84% seen just once and 7.9% held by the top ten. The source material was peripheral blood. Receptors were obtained from a woman older than 75 with acute or convalescent COVID-19. CDR3s include the opening cysteine and the closing phenylalanine or tryptophan. Each record gives: J gene, V gene, D gene, clone size, CDR3 protein, CDR3 DNA. D genes are given only for firm matches. Size tells how often a clone was seen (once, few, many) or the class of an expanded clone, and some rows leave it out.

TRBJ2-1	TRBV7-9	-	-	CASARSGAEGDNEQFF	TGTGCCAGCGCTCGTTCTGGGGCCGAGGGGGACAATGAGCAGTTCTTC
TRBJ1-5	TRBV6-5	-	-	CASSYGQGSGQPQHF	TGTGCCAGCAGTTACGGCCAGGGCTCGGGTCAGCCCCAGCATTTT
TRBJ2-5	TRBV5-6	TRBD1	-	CASSLTGGDETQYF	TGTGCCAGCAGCTTAACAGGGGGCGATGAGACCCAGTACTTC
TRBJ2-5	TRBV6-2/TRBV6-3	-	-	CASSYDPSSDQETQYF	TGTGCCAGCAGTTACGACCCCTCTAGCGACCAAGAGACCCAGTACTTC
TRBJ1-6	TRBV9	-	-	CASSEDTGSPLHF	TGTGCCAGCAGCGAAGACACAGGATCACCCCTCCACTTT
TRBJ2-2	TRBV11-1	-	-	CASSYGTSTGELFF	TGTGCCAGCAGCTACGGGACATCCACCGGGGAGCTGTTTTTT
TRBJ1-3	TRBV5-1	-	-	CASSLASRGISGNTIYF	TGCGCCAGCAGCTTGGCCTCCAGGGGCATCTCTGGAAACACCATATATTTT
TRBJ2-1	TRBV19	-	-	CASSMIRNEQFF	TGTGCCAGTAGTATGATCCGGAATGAGCAGTTCTTC
TRBJ1-4	TRBV6-2/TRBV6-3	-	once	CASSYQGGAQKLFF	TGTGCCAGCAGTTACCAAGGAGGGGCTCAAAAACTGTTTTTT
TRBJ2-3	TRBV5-1	TRBD2	-	CASSTGAGFTDTQYF	TGCGCCAGCAGCACGGGAGCGGGGTTCACAGATACGCAGTATTTT
TRBJ2-6	TRBV27	-	-	CASSPFKGQVLHSGANVLTF	TGTGCCAGCAGCCCTTTTAAGGGGCAGGTTCTTCACTCTGGGGCCAACGTCCTGACTTTC
TRBJ2-2	TRBV5-1	-	-	CASSLAGSTPGELFF	TGCGCCAGCAGCTTGGCGGGGTCGACTCCCGGGGAGCTGTTTTTT
TRBJ2-1	TRBV3-1/TRBV3-2	TRBD1	-	CASSQAGTGGLNEQFF	TGTGCCAGCAGCCAAGCAGGGACAGGGGGCTTAAATGAGCAGTTCTTC
TRBJ2-2	TRBV5-1	-	-	CASSLDITGELFF	TGCGCCAGCAGCTTGGATATCACCGGGGAGCTGTTTTTT
TRBJ2-7	TRBV5-4	-	-	CASSSAGRVGYEQYF	TGTGCCAGCAGCTCCGCCGGGCGGGTTGGCTACGAGCAGTACTTC
TRBJ1-2	TRBV5-4	-	-	CASSPGRGSHYGYTF	TGTGCCAGCAGCCCCGGCCGGGGGAGTCACTATGGCTACACCTTC
TRBJ1-6	TRBV3-1/TRBV3-2	-	-	CASSQESVRSPLHF	TGTGCCAGCAGCCAAGAATCAGTACGATCACCCCTCCACTTT
TRBJ1-2	TRBV3-1/TRBV3-2	-	-	CASSQGGSNYGYTF	TGTGCCAGCAGCCAAGGGGGCAGCAACTATGGCTACACCTTC
TRBJ1-1	TRBV9	-	-	CASSVGPGEGTEAFF	TGTGCCAGCAGCGTAGGTCCAGGGGAGGGCACTGAAGCTTTCTTT
TRBJ2-3	TRBV5-1	-	few	CASSSLQGRDTQYF	TGCGCCAGCAGCTCCTTACAGGGAAGGGATACGCAGTATTTT
TRBJ1-1	TRBV7-2	-	-	CASSLDPQAEAFF	TGTGCCAGCAGCTTAGACCCGCAGGCTGAAGCTTTCTTT
TRBJ2-1	TRBV2	-	many	CASSLSGEQFF	TGTGCCAGCAGTCTTTCGGGTGAGCAGTTCTTC
TRBJ2-2	TRBV19	-	-	CASTRGRRNTGELFF	TGTGCCAGTACGCGGGGGCGTAGGAACACCGGGGAGCTGTTTTTT
TRBJ2-5	TRBV6-4	TRBD2	once	CASSWTSGDGTQYF	TGTGCCAGCAGTTGGACTAGCGGAGATGGGACCCAGTACTTC
TRBJ1-3	TRBV24-1	TRBD1	-	CATSDSGQGAGNTIYF	TGTGCCACCAGTGATTCGGGACAGGGGGCTGGAAACACCATATATTTT
TRBJ1-2	TRBV21-1	-	-	CASSKPRGAPYGYTF	TGTGCCAGCAGCAAGCCGCGGGGGGCACCCTATGGCTACACCTTC
TRBJ1-5	TRBV12-2	-	once	CASRLAYPGDWIDQPQHF	TGTGCAAGTCGCTTAGCGTACCCAGGGGATTGGATTGATCAGCCCCAGCATTTT
TRBJ2-2	TRBV5-4	-	-	CASSLFYTGELFF	TGTGCCAGCAGCCTATTCTACACCGGGGAGCTGTTTTTT
TRBJ2-3	TRBV12-3/TRBV12-4	TRBD2	once	CATRLAGVSTQYF	TGTGCCACCAGACTAGCGGGGGTTTCTACGCAGTATTTT
TRBJ2-7	TRBV5-4	TRBD1	-	CASSLPGGYEQYF	TGTGCCAGCAGCTTGCCAGGGGGCTACGAGCAGTACTTC
TRBJ1-6	TRBV25-1	-	once	CASTGGFYSPLHF	TGTGCCAGCACCGGGGGGTTCTATTCACCCCTCCACTTT
TRBJ1-5	TRBV4-1	-	-	CASSQDKLDQPQHF	TGCGCCAGCAGCCAAGATAAGCTTGATCAGCCCCAGCATTTT
TRBJ2-2	TRBV2	TRBD1	-	CASRAGTVNTGELFF	TGTGCCAGCAGGGCCGGGACAGTGAACACCGGGGAGCTGTTTTTT
TRBJ2-7	TRBV28	-	-	CASSSAGSDHYEQYF	TGTGCCAGCAGTTCCGCCGGAAGCGACCATTACGAGCAGTACTTC
TRBJ2-2	TRBV25-1	-	-	CASSELRGGNTGELFF	TGTGCCAGCAGTGAACTTAGGGGGGGGAACACCGGGGAGCTGTTTTTT
TRBJ1-5	TRBV3-1/TRBV3-2	TRBD1	few	CASSQGQGVGSNQPQHF	TGTGCCAGCAGCCAGGGACAGGGGGTTGGGAGCAATCAGCCCCAGCATTTT
TRBJ1-6	TRBV30	TRBD1	-	CAWSVRQGDSPLHF	TGTGCCTGGAGTGTACGGCAGGGGGATTCACCCCTCCACTTT
TRBJ1-2	TRBV19	-	-	CASSMPGRFYGYTF	TGTGCCAGTAGTATGCCTGGCAGGTTTTATGGCTACACCTTC
TRBJ1-5	TRBV19	TRBD1	-	CASRGGPGTENQPQHF	TGTGCCAGTAGAGGGGGTCCCGGGACAGAAAATCAGCCCCAGCATTTT
TRBJ1-3	TRBV11-2	TRBD1	-	CASSLRTGPSSGNTIYF	TGTGCCAGCAGCTTACGGACAGGGCCTTCCTCTGGAAACACCATATATTTT
TRBJ1-6	TRBV6-1	-	-	CASSERSNSRNSPLHF	TGTGCCAGCAGTGAAAGATCGAACAGTCGGAATTCACCCCTCCACTTT
TRBJ1-1	TRBV5-1	TRBD1	-	CASSLESGQGREAFF	TGCGCCAGCAGCTTGGAATCGGGACAGGGACGTGAAGCTTTCTTT
TRBJ2-3	TRBV4-1	-	-	CASSQRLRDTQYF	TGCGCCAGCAGCCAACGACTAAGGGATACGCAGTATTTT
TRBJ2-1	TRBV6-5	-	-	CASSGIYNEQFF	TGTGCCAGCAGCGGGATTTACAATGAGCAGTTCTTC
TRBJ1-6	TRBV6-5	TRBD1	-	CASSNRQGGSPLHF	TGTGCCAGCAGTAACCGACAGGGAGGTTCACCCCTCCACTTT
TRBJ2-7	TRBV4-1	TRBD2	-	CASSPGGSLSLYEQYF	TGCGCCAGCAGCCCGGGGGGGTCGCTCAGCCTATACGAGCAGTACTTC
TRBJ2-3	TRBV25-1	TRBD2	-	CASSPSGRHDTDTQYF	TGTGCCAGCAGTCCGAGCGGGAGGCACGACACAGATACGCAGTATTTT
TRBJ1-4	TRBV6-5	-	-	CASSYSDNEPEKLFF	TGTGCCAGCAGTTACTCCGACAATGAACCTGAAAAACTGTTTTTT
TRBJ1-5	TRBV6-5	TRBD1	few	CASRKDREIQPQHF	TGTGCCAGCAGAAAGGACAGGGAGATTCAGCCCCAGCATTTT